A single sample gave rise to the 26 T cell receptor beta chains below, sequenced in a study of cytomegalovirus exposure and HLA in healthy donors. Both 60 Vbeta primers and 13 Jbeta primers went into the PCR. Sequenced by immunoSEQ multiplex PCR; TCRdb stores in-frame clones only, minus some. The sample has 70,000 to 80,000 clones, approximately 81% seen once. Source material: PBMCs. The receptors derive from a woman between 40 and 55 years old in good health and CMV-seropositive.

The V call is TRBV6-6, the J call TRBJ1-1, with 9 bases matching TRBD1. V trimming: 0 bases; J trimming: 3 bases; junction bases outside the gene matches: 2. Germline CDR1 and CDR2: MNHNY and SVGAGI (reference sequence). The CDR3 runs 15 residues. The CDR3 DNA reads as TGTGCCAGCAGTTACTCCAGACAGGGGGACACTGAAGCTTTCTTT. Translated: CASSYSRQGDTEAFF.

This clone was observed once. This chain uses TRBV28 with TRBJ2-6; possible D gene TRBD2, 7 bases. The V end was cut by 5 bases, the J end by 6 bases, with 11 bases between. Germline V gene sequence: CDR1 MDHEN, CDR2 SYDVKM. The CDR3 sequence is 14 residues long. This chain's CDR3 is CASSGGGQANVLTF. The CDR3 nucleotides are TGTGCCAGCAGTGGGGGGGGCCAGGCCAACGTCCTGACTTTC.

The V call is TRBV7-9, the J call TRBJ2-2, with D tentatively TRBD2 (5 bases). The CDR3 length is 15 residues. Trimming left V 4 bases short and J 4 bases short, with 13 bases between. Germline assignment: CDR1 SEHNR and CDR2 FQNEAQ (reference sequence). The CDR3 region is CASSSGWESTGELFF. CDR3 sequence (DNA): TGTGCCAGCAGCTCCGGGTGGGAGAGCACCGGGGAGCTGTTTTTT.

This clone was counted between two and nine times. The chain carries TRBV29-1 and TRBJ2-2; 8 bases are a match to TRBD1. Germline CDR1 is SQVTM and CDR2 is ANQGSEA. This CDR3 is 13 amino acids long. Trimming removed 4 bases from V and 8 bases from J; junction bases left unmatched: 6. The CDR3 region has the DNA TGCAGCGTTGGACAGGGGAGAATGGGGGAGCTGTTTTTT. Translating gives CSVGQGRMGELFF.

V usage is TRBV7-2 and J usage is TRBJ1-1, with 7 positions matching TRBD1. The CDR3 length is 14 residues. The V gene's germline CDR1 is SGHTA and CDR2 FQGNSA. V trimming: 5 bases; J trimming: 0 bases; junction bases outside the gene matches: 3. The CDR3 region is CASSIQGVNTEAFF. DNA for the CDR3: TGTGCCAGCAGCATTCAGGGGGTGAACACTGAAGCTTTCTTT.

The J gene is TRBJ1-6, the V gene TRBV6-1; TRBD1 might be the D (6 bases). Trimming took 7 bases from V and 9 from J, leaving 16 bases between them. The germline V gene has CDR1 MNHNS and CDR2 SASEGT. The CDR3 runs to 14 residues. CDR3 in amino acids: CASIQGIIGSPLHF. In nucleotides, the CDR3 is TGTGCCAGCATACAGGGTATTATTGGTTCACCCCTCCACTTT.

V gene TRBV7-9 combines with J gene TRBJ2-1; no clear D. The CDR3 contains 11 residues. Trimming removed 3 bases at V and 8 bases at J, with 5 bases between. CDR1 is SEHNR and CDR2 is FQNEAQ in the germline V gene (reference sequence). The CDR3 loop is CASSFGYEQFF. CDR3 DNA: TGTGCCAGCAGCTTCGGTTATGAGCAGTTCTTC.

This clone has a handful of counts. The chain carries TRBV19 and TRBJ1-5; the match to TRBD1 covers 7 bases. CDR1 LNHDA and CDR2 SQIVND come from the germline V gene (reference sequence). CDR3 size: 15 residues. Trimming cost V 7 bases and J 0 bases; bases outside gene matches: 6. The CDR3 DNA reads TGTGCCAGTATTGTGGGGACAGCTAGCAATCAGCCCCAGCATTTT. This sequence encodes CASIVGTASNQPQHF.

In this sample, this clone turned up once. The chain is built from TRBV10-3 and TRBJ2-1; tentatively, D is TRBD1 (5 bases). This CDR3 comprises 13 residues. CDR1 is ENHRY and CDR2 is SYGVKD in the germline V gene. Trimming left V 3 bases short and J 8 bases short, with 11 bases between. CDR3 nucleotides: TGTGCCATCAGTGATTTGGGGCCCGATGAGCAGTTCTTC. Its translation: CAISDLGPDEQFF.

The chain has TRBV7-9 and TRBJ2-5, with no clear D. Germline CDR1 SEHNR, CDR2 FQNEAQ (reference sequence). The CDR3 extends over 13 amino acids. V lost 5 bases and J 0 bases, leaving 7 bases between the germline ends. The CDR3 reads CASSPVYQETQYF. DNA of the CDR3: TGTGCCAGCAGCCCGGTCTACCAAGAGACCCAGTACTTC.

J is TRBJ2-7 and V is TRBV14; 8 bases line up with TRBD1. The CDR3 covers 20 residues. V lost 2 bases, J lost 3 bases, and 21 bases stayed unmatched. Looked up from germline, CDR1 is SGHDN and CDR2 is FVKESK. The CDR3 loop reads CASSQFLLAGTGKLFYEQYF. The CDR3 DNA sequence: TGTGCCAGCAGCCAATTCTTGTTGGCCGGGACAGGTAAATTATTCTACGAGCAGTACTTC.

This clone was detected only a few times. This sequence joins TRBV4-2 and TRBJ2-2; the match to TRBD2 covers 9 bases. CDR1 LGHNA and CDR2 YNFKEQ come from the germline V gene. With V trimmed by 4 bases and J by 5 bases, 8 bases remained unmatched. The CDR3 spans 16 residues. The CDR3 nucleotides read TGTGCCAGCAGCCGAGTTAATAGCGGGGGTACCGGGGAGCTGTTTTTT. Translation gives CASSRVNSGGTGELFF.

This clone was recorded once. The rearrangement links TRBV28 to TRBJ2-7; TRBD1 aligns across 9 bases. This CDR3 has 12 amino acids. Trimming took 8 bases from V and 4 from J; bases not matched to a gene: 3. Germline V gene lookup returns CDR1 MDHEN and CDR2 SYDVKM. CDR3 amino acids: CASATGGYEQYF. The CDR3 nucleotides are TGTGCCAGCGCGACAGGGGGTTACGAGCAGTACTTC.

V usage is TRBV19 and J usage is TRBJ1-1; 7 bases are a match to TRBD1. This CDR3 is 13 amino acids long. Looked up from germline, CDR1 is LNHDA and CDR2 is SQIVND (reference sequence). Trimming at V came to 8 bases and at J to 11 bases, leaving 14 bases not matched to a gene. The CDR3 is CASRGGQGVSAFF. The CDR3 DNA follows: TGTGCCAGTCGAGGGGGGCAGGGGGTTTCGGCTTTCTTT.

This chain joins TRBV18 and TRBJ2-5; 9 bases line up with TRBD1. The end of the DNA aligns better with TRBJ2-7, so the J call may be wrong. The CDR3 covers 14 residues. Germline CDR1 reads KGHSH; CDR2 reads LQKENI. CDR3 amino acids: CASSVGQGDDEQYF. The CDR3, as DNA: TGTGCCAGCTCAGTGGGACAGGGAGATGACGAGCAGTACTTC.

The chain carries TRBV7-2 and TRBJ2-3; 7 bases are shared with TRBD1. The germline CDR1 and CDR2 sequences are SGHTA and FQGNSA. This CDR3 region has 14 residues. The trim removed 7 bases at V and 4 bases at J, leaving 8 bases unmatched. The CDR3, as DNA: TGTGCCAGCACCTCGAACAGGGGCCCAGATACGCAGTATTTT. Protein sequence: CASTSNRGPDTQYF.

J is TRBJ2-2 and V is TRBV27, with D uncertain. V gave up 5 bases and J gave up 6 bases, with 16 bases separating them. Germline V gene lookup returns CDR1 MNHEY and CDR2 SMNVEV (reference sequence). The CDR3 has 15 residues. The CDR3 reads CASSPSHSGPGELFF. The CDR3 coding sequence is TGTGCCAGCAGTCCCTCTCACTCGGGTCCCGGGGAGCTGTTTTTT.

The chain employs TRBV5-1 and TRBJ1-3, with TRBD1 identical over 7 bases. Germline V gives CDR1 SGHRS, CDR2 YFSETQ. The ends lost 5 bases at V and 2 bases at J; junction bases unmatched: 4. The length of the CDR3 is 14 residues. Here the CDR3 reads CASRGTATGNTIYF. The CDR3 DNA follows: TGCGCCAGCAGGGGGACAGCCACTGGAAACACCATATATTTT.

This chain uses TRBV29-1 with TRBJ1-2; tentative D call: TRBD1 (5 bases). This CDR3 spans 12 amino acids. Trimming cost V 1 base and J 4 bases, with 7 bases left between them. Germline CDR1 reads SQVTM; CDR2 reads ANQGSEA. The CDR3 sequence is CSVEGQGYGYTF. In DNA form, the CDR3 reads TGCAGCGTTGAAGGCCAGGGCTATGGCTACACCTTC.

The CDR3 nucleotides read TGTGCCACGCGTCTTAGCTCCTACGAGCAGTACTTC. Its protein product is CATRLSSYEQYF. V and J are TRBV10-3 and TRBJ2-5; D is ambiguous. The J call could be wrong; TRBJ2-7 is a better fit for the DNA end. Per germline, CDR1 ENHRY and CDR2 SYGVKD. The CDR3 is made up of 12 amino acids.

The CDR3 reads CASSATGANYGYTF. The CDR3 DNA sequence: TGTGCCAGCAGTGCGACAGGGGCTAACTATGGCTACACCTTC. The chain uses TRBV6-1 and TRBJ1-2, with 8 bases aligning to TRBD1. The junction had 1 base not matched to a gene; V was cut back by 4 bases and J by 0 bases. The CDR3 is made up of 14 amino acids. CDR1 is MNHNS, CDR2 SASEGT, per germline.

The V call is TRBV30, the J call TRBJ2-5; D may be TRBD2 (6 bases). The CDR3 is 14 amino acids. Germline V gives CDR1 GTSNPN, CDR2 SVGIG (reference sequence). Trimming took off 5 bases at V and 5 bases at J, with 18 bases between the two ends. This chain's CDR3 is CAWDGTGRRETQYF. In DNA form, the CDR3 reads TGTGCCTGGGATGGGACCGGGAGAAGGGAGACCCAGTACTTC.

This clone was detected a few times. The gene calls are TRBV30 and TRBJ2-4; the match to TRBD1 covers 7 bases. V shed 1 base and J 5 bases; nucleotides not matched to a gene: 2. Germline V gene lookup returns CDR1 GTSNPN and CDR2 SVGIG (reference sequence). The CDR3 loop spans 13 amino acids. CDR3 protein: CAWSAGTENIQYF. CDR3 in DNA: TGTGCCTGGAGTGCCGGGACAGAAAACATTCAGTACTTC.

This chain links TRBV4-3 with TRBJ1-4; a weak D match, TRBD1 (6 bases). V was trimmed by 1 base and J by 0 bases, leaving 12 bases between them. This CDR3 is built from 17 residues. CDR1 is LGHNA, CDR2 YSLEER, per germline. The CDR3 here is CASSQGAGVATNEKLFF. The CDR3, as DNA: TGCGCCAGCAGCCAAGGTGCAGGGGTTGCAACTAATGAAAAACTGTTTTTT.

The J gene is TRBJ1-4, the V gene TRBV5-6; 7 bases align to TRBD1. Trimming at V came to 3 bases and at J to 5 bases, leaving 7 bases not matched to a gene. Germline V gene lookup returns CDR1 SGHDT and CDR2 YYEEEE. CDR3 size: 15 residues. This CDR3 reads CASSSSGTVNEKLFF. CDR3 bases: TGTGCCAGCAGCTCTTCCGGGACAGTAAATGAAAAACTGTTTTTT.

CDR3: CAWAAGLHEKLFF. Here the CDR3 DNA reads TGTGCCTGGGCCGCGGGATTGCATGAAAAACTGTTTTTT. The rearrangement links TRBV30 to TRBJ1-4, with D uncertain. CDR1 and CDR2 from the germline V gene are GTSNPN and SVGIG (reference sequence). Trimming pared 5 bases from V and 6 bases from J, leaving 13 bases between. The CDR3 has 13 residues.